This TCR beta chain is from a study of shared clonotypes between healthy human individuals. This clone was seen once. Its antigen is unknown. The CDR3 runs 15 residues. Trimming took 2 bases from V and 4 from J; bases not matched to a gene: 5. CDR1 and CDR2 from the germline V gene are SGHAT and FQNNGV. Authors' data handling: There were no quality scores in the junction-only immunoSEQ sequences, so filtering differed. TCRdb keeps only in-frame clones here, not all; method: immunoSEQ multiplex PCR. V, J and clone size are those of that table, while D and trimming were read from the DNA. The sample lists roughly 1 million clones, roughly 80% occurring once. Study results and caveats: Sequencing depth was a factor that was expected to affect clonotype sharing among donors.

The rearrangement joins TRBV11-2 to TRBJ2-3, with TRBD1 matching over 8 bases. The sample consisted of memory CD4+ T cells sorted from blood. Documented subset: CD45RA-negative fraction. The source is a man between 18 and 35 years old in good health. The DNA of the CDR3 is TGTGCCAGCAGCTTATTCCCAGGGGGCTCAGATACGCAGTATTTT. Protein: CASSLFPGGSDTQYF.